This TCR beta chain was documented in a study of PD-L1 blockade in urothelial cancer. Across the study: Most patients, about 85% of the roughly 30, were males with bladder-origin cancer. Median T cell yield from blood was about 130,000.

This CDR3 has 14 amino acids. Germline loops: CDR1 GTSNPN, CDR2 SVGIG (reference sequence). Trimming shortened V by 0 bases and J by 9 bases, and 14 bases separated the two germline ends. Using immunoSEQ multiplex PCR, the repertoire was profiled, and TCRdb retains in-frame clones only, with some absent. The repertoire has 55,000 to 80,000 clones, 75% to 90% of them found once; the top ten carry more than 12%. Sample time point: pretreatment peripheral blood. Patients' urothelial carcinoma was locally advanced or metastatic. This receptor was identified in a man between 60 and 75 years old with urothelial cancer. The sequenced sample was PBMCs, obtained around atezolizumab (anti-PD-L1) treatment. The chain joins TRBV30 to TRBJ1-4, with D possibly TRBD1 on 6 matching bases. In DNA, the CDR3 is TGTGCCTGGAGTGTTCAGGGGTCGACGCAAAAACTGTTTTTT. Translation: CAWSVQGSTQKLFF.